The entry below describes one T cell receptor beta chain. The data belong to a study of blood T cell repertoires in COVID-19. Overall study: Acute-phase and convalescent COVID-19 samples originated in the United States, Italy and Spain. The analysed material was cDNA or gDNA that came from T cells, B-cell-depleted T cells, or PBMCs.

CDR1 and CDR2 from the germline V gene are ENHRY and SYGVKD. V lost 2 bases and J 6 bases, leaving 11 bases between the germline ends. This CDR3 has 14 amino acids. Original analysis: Estimated nucleated cell counts came from reference gene primer amplification. Profiling relied on immunoSEQ multiplex PCR, and the TCRdb table lists in-frame clones only, not all of them. The V and J calls and clone size were taken over from that table, and D and trimming were inferred from the DNA. The sample includes tens of thousands of clones, around 90% of them seen just once. The clonotype originates from a man in his forties or fifties with active COVID-19. The chain carries TRBV10-3 and TRBJ2-1; perhaps TRBD2 as D (6 bases). The sample consisted of peripheral blood. The CDR3 DNA follows: TGTGCCATCAGTGAGCCGGAGGGGTTCAATGAGCAGTTCTTC. It is translated as CAISEPEGFNEQFF.